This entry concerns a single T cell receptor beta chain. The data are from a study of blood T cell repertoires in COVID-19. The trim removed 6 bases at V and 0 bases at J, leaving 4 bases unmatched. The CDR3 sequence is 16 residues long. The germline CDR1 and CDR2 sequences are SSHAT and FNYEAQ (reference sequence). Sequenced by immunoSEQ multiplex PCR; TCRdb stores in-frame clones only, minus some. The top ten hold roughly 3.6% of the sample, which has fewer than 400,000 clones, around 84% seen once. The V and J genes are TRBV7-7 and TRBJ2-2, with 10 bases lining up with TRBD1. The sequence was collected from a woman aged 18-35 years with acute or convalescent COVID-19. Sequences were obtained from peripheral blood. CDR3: CASSRTGGPNTGELFF. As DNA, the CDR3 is TGTGCCAGCAGTCGGACAGGGGGGCCGAACACCGGGGAGCTGTTTTTT.